A single sample is the source of the 3 T cell receptor beta chains below, sequenced in a study of blood T cells in healthy people across ages. PCR was performed a second time for roughly 6 to 12 cycles using a sample-barcoded 5' primer and a J-beta primer mix. TCRdb reprocessed the 5' RACE reads via MiXCR and lists one record per CDR3 protein. The table includes approximately 760,000 distinct CDR3 sequences, roughly 25% detected once. The sample was also reused in another study, on T cells of mothers and their children.

Material: blood. These TCRs come from a boy between 10 and 17 years old in good health.

This clonotype was seen at least ten times. This chain uses TRBV12-3 or TRBV12-4 with TRBJ2-5; D is ambiguous. The V and J ends lost 1 base and 4 bases respectively, with 13 bases between them. This CDR3 has 15 residues. CDR3 DNA sequence: TGTGCCAGCAGTTTAGTGGTCCGGGTCGGAGAGACCCAGTACTTC. Encoded protein: CASSLVVRVGETQYF.

V gene TRBV7-9 combines with J gene TRBJ1-1, with unresolved D. In germline, CDR1 is SEHNR, CDR2 FQNEAQ (reference sequence). V shed 11 bases and J shed 8 bases, with 15 bases lying between them. This CDR3 is 11 amino acids long. The CDR3 coding sequence is TGTGCCCCCAGCACGGGAGTAGAAGCTTTCTTT. This codes for CAPSTGVEAFF.

This clonotype was seen a few times. V gene TRBV7-8 combines with J gene TRBJ1-1; D remains ambiguous. The V and J ends lost 6 bases and 3 bases respectively, with 14 bases between them. The germline gives CDR1 SGHVS, CDR2 FQNEAQ. This CDR3 spans 14 amino acids. CDR3 amino acids: CASSYYATDTEAFF. CDR3 nucleotides: TGTGCCAGCAGTTATTACGCAACGGACACTGAAGCTTTCTTT. The whole variable domain, remainder taken from reference TRBV7-8 and TRBJ1-1, is GAGVSQSPRYKVAKRGQDVALRCDPISGHVSLFWYQQALGQGPEFLTYFQNEAQLDKSGLPSDRFFAERPEGSVSTLKIQRTQQEDSAVYLCASSYYATDTEAFFGQGTRLTVV.